Detailed here is one TCR beta chain. The antigen remains undetermined. Germline CDR1 and CDR2: MNHNS and SASEGT. This CDR3 is built from 14 residues. V was cut by 6 bases and J by 2 bases, with 14 bases left in between. In the sorted-subset replicate PCRs, 200 ng DNA, 25,000 to 30,000 T cell genomes, was used. The protocol was immunoSEQ multiplex PCR, while the TCRdb copy is restricted to in-frame clones and leaves out a portion. The sample consists of about 1 million clones, more than 60% of them appearing once. The sample originates from a study of shared clonotypes between healthy human individuals. Study-level information: Sampling drew on donors who were two women and three men aged 18 to 49. Study results and limitations: Across subsets, estimated richness was generally greater for naive than for memory populations.

The clonotype was recovered from a man younger than 35 in good health. Sequenced material: memory CD4+ T cells sorted from blood. The sample's subset: CD45RA-negative fraction. V gene TRBV6-1 combines with J gene TRBJ2-7; D might be TRBD1 (6 bases). In nucleotides, the CDR3 is TGTGCCAGCAGGGAATCACAGGGCGCCTACGAGCAGTACTTC. Its protein product is CASRESQGAYEQYF.